The TCR beta chain under discussion was sequenced for a study of beta chain features in type 1 diabetes. Cells sorted by CD45RO/CCR7/CD25/CD127/CD95/CD27 comprised CD4+ naive, central memory, regulatory and stem cell-like memory cells. The germline gives CDR1 MNHEY, CDR2 SVGAGI. The V and J ends lost 2 bases and 5 bases respectively, with 12 bases between them. CDR3 length: 14 residues. Points on this clone: Its antigen is currently unknown.

The sequenced template was cDNA made from the entire isolated RNA. About 3.57 million reads, on average, came from each naive, central memory and regulatory T cell sample. Libraries were prepared by immunoSEQ multiplex PCR; TCRdb keeps only in-frame clonotypes and omits some of them. Among about 120,000 clones listed, about 17% were seen once. General study results and limits: Equally in patients and controls, PCR might preferentially amplify shorter templates. Patients with Type 1 diabetes showed moderately but significantly shorter TCRB CDR3s in all four CD4+ subsets.

The source material was central memory CD4+ T cells from blood. The TCR was taken from a man aged 25 to 40 with type 1 diabetes. The V and J genes are TRBV6-5 and TRBJ2-5; D is unclear. As DNA, the CDR3 is TGTGCCAGCAGTTACGCCTCGCCTCGGGAGACCCAGTACTTC. Amino acids: CASSYASPRETQYF.